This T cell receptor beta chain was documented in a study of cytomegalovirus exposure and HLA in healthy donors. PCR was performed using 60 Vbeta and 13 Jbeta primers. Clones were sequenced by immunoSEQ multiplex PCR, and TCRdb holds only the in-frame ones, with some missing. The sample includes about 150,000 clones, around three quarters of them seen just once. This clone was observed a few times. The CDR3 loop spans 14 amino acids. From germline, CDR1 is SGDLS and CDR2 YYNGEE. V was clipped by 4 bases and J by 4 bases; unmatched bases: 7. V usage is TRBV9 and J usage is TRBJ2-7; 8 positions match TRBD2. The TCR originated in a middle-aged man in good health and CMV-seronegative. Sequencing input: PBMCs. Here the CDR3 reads CASSLHSGNYEQYF. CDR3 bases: TGTGCCAGCAGCCTTCATAGCGGGAATTACGAGCAGTACTTC.